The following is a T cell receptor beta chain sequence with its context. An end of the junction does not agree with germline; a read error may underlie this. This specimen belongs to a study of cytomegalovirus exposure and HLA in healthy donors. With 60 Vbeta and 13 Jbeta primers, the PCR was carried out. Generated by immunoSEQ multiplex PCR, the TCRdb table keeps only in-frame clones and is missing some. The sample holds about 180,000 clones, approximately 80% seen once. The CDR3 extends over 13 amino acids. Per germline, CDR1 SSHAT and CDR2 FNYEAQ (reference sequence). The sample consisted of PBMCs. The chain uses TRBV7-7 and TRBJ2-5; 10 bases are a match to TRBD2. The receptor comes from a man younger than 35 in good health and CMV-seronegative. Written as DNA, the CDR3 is TGTGCTAGCAGCTTAGACAGCGGGGGGGCCCAGTACTTC. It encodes CASSLDSGGAQYF.